This T cell receptor beta chain was recorded in a study of shared clonotypes between healthy human individuals. About the study: Three plates were used per donor for CD4 naive, three for CD4 memory, two for CD8 naive and one for CD8 memory.

CD8 cells regarded as naive lacked CD45RO, were positively chosen for CCR7, and omitted terminally differentiated effector memory CD45RA+ cells. Every contributor of samples was a Caucasian grown-up residing in Nashville, Tennessee. Researchers divided each subset's genomic DNA evenly across several immunoSEQ plates. In the source study's methods: ImmunoSEQ yielded junction-only sequences lacking quality scores, so filtering differed. Libraries were prepared by immunoSEQ multiplex PCR; TCRdb keeps only in-frame clonotypes and omits some of them. V, J and clone size are taken as reported in that table, and D and trimming were inferred from the DNA itself. The sample has about 2.2 million clones, roughly 93% seen once. CDR3 length equals 13 residues. Germline CDR1 MNHEY, CDR2 SVGAGI. V was pared by 5 bases and J by 6 bases, with 4 bases of the junction left unmatched.

The sequenced material came from naive CD8+ T cells from PBMCs. The clonotype comes from a man in his late teens or twenties in good health. Some clones in this sample may be carry-over from other donors' samples. The J gene is TRBJ2-1, the V gene TRBV6-5; the match to TRBD2 covers 7 bases. The CDR3 spells CASSPAGVNEQFF. Here the CDR3 DNA reads TGTGCCAGCAGTCCTGCGGGGGTCAATGAGCAGTTCTTC.